This T cell receptor beta chain stems from a study of T-cell reconstitution after alpha-beta-depleted transplantation in children. Library preparation (for TCRbeta) was performed with unique molecular identifiers. TCRdb reprocessed the PCR reads via MiXCR and lists one record per CDR3 protein. Of 140,000 or so distinct CDR3 sequences listed, about 9% are singletons. J gave up 8 bases and V 3 bases, and 5 bases lay outside the gene matches. Germline V gene data show CDR1 as SGHNT and CDR2 as YENEEA. The CDR3 has 13 amino acids. Sequenced here: PBMCs, mostly from graft donor cells, sampled 180 days after TCRalphabeta/CD19-depleted stem cell transplant. The chain employs TRBV11-3 and TRBJ2-3, with TRBD1 matching 7 bases. The sequence was obtained from a female patient aged 2-9 years who had a stem cell transplant for congenital amegakaryocytic thrombocytopenia, so the T cells may come from the graft donor. CDR3 coding DNA: TGTGCCAGCAGCTTGGGGACAGTGGCTACGCAGTATTTT. Translating it yields CASSLGTVATQYF.